Below, one TCR beta chain is given with its context. The antigen remains undetermined. The CDR3 loop spans 15 amino acids. The V and J ends lost 5 bases and 5 bases, in that order; junction bases with no gene match: 6. In germline, CDR1 is MNHEY, CDR2 SVGEGT. The sample comes from a study of blood T cells in healthy people across ages. Researchers collected around 11 milliliters of peripheral blood from every single donor. Extractions gave at least 5.5 micrograms of total RNA per sample. Study-wide points: Donors of long life had a larger count of naive CD4+ cells and greater diversity than aged donors.

Using a J-beta primer mix together with a sample-barcoded 5' primer, a second PCR was run for about 6 to 12 cycles. TCRdb re-analysed the 5' RACE reads in MiXCR, keeping a single row per CDR3 protein. The data show 540,000 or so distinct CDR3 sequences, 40% to 50% seen once. The sequenced sample consisted of blood. V usage is TRBV6-2 or TRBV6-3 and J usage is TRBJ2-1, with 10 bases fitting TRBD2. This TCR derives from a man aged 80 or over in good health. The CDR3 spells CASSGLAGAHNEQFF. In DNA, the CDR3 is TGTGCCAGCAGTGGCCTAGCGGGAGCCCACAATGAGCAGTTCTTC.